The 10 T cell receptor beta chains below come from one sample, sequenced in a study of CD8+ T cells in alopecia areata. cDNA prepared by RNA extraction and subsequent reverse transcription served as the template for sequencing. Repertoires were generated with immunoSEQ multiplex PCR, while TCRdb's copy carries only in-frame clones and drops some. The table records about 140,000 clones, 82% of them present only once. Treatment reported: oral pan-JAK inhibitor, 5-10 mg twice daily. This material consisted of CD8+ T cells sorted from blood, taken at week 4, from a patient treated with tofacitinib. The origin of the receptors is a human donor with alopecia areata.

The V gene is TRBV4-2, the J gene TRBJ2-7; 9 bases fit TRBD2. Germline trimming cut 0 bases from V and 0 bases from J; bases unmatched to any gene: 6. The germline gives CDR1 LGHNA, CDR2 YNFKEQ. The CDR3 totals 17 residues. The CDR3 coding sequence is TGTGCCAGCAGCCAAGAGAATAGCGGGGGAAGCTCCTACGAGCAGTACTTC. It translates to CASSQENSGGSSYEQYF.

J is TRBJ2-3 and V is TRBV27; D possibly matches TRBD1 or TRBD2 (5 bases each). CDR1 MNHEY and CDR2 SMNVEV come from the germline V gene (reference sequence). Deletions cut 6 bases from V and 1 base from J, with 17 bases between. The CDR3 has 16 residues. CDR3: CASSLRDGTGTDTQYF. The CDR3 DNA reads TGTGCCAGCAGCCTCCGAGACGGGACGGGCACAGATACGCAGTATTTT.

The rearrangement joins TRBV7-2 to TRBJ2-3; tentatively, D is TRBD2 (5 bases). Trimming shortened V by 10 bases and J by 2 bases, and 16 bases separated the two germline ends. CDR3 length: 14 amino acids. The germline V gene encodes CDR1 SGHTA and CDR2 FQGNSA. CDR3 region: CATAQKRLTDTQYF. The DNA of the CDR3 is TGTGCCACAGCTCAGAAGCGGCTCACAGATACGCAGTATTTT.

As regards this clone: The junction departs from germline at one end; a sequencing error may be responsible. J is TRBJ2-5 and V is TRBV6-5; the match to TRBD2 covers 7 bases. CDR1 and CDR2 (germline): MNHEY, SVGAGI. This CDR3 region has 13 residues. This chain's CDR3 is CASSYSTLAARDF. CDR3 nucleotide sequence: TGTGCCAGCAGTTACTCGACTCTAGCGGCCCGGGACTTC.

Notes on this clone: The junction and the germline gene differ at one end; a read error may be behind it. This chain joins TRBV7-7 and TRBJ2-5; 8 bases line up with TRBD1. CDR1 and CDR2 (germline): SSHAT, FNYEAQ (reference sequence). The length of the CDR3 is 15 residues. The CDR3 coding sequence is TGTGCTAGCAGCCCGCGGACAGGGTCCCAAGAGACCCAGTACTTC. Protein sequence: CASSPRTGSQETQYF.

The table lists this clone with a few counts. This chain connects TRBV27 to TRBJ2-2; unclear D gene. The CDR3 is 15 residues long. Trimming took 3 bases from V and 6 from J, leaving 14 bases between them. Germline lookup yields CDR1 MNHEY and CDR2 SMNVEV (reference sequence). The CDR3, as DNA: TGTGCCAGCAGTTTCTTGCCTACTATCCCCGGGGAGCTGTTTTTT. This codes for CASSFLPTIPGELFF.

The gene calls are TRBV10-2 and TRBJ2-1; tentative D call: TRBD2 (5 bases). The V and J ends lost 6 bases and 9 bases respectively, with 12 bases between them. Germline CDR1 and CDR2: WSHSY and SAAADI. The CDR3 consists of 12 residues. CDR3 region: CASSPGLIEQFF. DNA for the CDR3: TGCGCCAGCAGCCCCGGACTTATTGAGCAGTTCTTC.

This sequence joins TRBV7-9 and TRBJ2-7; D unclear. CDR3 length equals 12 residues. Deletions cut 5 bases from V and 7 bases from J, with 12 bases between. Germline V gives CDR1 SEHNR, CDR2 FQNEAQ (reference sequence). In DNA form, the CDR3 reads TGTGCCAGCAGCCCCACTGGGTGGGAGCAGTACTTC. Amino acids: CASSPTGWEQYF.

The chain recombines TRBV2 with TRBJ2-5, with TRBD1 matching 7 bases. Per germline, CDR1 SNHLY and CDR2 FYNNEI. This CDR3 has 15 amino acids. Trimming at V came to 6 bases and at J to 4 bases, leaving 11 bases not matched to a gene. DNA of the CDR3: TGTGCCAGCAGCAGAACAGGGGCGAGTGGAGAGACCCAGTACTTC. Protein: CASSRTGASGETQYF.

This clone has a single count. The DNA for the CDR3 is TGTGCCAGCAGTCCCCCCCCCGGGATGAACACTGAAGCTTTCTTT. This encodes CASSPPPGMNTEAFF. The chain recombines TRBV9 with TRBJ1-1; D gene ambiguous. Trimming took 5 bases from V and 0 from J, leaving 14 bases between them. The CDR3 loop spans 15 amino acids. The germline gives CDR1 SGDLS, CDR2 YYNGEE.